Shown below are 29 T cell receptor beta chains from a single sample sequenced in a study of T-cell reconstitution after alpha-beta-depleted transplantation in children. Unique molecular identifiers featured in how the TCRbeta library was prepared. TCRdb used MiXCR to reprocess the PCR reads, holding one entry per CDR3 protein. The table shows just under 350,000 distinct CDR3 sequences, with 15% to 20% occurring only once. Sequences were derived from PBMCs, mostly from graft donor cells, sampled 360 days after TCRalphabeta/CD19-depleted stem cell transplant. Receptor source: a male patient between 2 and 10 years old who had a stem cell transplant for acute lymphoblastic leukemia, so the T cells may come from the graft donor.

At least ten counts were recorded for this clonotype. As DNA, the CDR3 is TGTGCCAGCAGTGGTCGATACAATGAGCAGTTCTTC. Protein sequence: CASSGRYNEQFF. The V gene is TRBV6-1, the J gene TRBJ2-1; no definite D call. Trimming took 4 bases from V and 4 from J, leaving 5 bases between them. The CDR3 covers 12 residues. Per germline, CDR1 MNHNS and CDR2 SASEGT.

This clonotype was counted at least ten times. This chain links TRBV28 with TRBJ1-2, with 7 bases that match TRBD1. Germline V gene lookup returns CDR1 MDHEN and CDR2 SYDVKM. This CDR3 contains 14 residues. V was clipped by 6 bases and J by 3 bases; unmatched bases: 7. The CDR3 region is CASSQQGGDYGYTF. As DNA, the CDR3 is TGTGCCAGCAGCCAGCAGGGGGGGGACTATGGCTACACCTTC.

The chain joins TRBV5-1 to TRBJ1-6, with D perhaps matching TRBD1 (5 bases). This CDR3 region has 17 residues. The germline V gene encodes CDR1 SGHRS and CDR2 YFSETQ. Trimming pared 0 bases from V and 6 bases from J, leaving 16 bases between. CDR3 coding DNA: TGCGCCAGCAGCTTGGTTCCCCGGGGACGGAGTAATTCACCCCTCCACTTT. It translates to CASSLVPRGRSNSPLHF.

The chain carries TRBV23-1 and TRBJ1-2; tentatively, D is TRBD1 (6 bases). TRBV23-1 falls under the ORF class, with uncertain function. Trimming left V 0 bases short and J 4 bases short, with 12 bases between. The CDR3 is 15 amino acids. Here the CDR3 reads CASSQSGGRGYGYTF. The CDR3 DNA follows: TGCGCCAGCAGTCAATCAGGCGGCAGGGGCTATGGCTACACCTTC.

Remarks on this clonotype: A much larger clone lies a single base off, so this may be a read error. Likely a read error: the CDR3 ends without its conserved phenylalanine or tryptophan. The chain uses TRBV29-1 and TRBJ2-1, with 10 bases that match TRBD2. The V gene end was trimmed by 0 bases and the J gene end by 7 bases; junction bases not matched to a gene: 9. This CDR3 is 16 amino acids long. Germline CDR1 and CDR2: SQVTM and ANQGSEA. The CDR3 loop is CSVEDISAGGINEQFC. CDR3 sequence (DNA): TGCAGCGTTGAAGATATCTCAGCGGGAGGGATAAATGAGCAGTTCTGC.

This clonotype has just one count. This sequence joins TRBV20-1 and TRBJ1-1; D is undetermined. With 6 bases removed from V and 11 bases from J, the gap between germline ends came to 16 bases. This CDR3 spans 11 amino acids. Germline assignment: CDR1 DFQATT and CDR2 SNEGSKA (reference sequence). CDR3 in DNA: TGCAGTGCCCCGCGGGGAGGGAGGGCTTTCTTT. Amino acids: CSAPRGGRAFF.

Here the CDR3 DNA reads TGTGCCAGCAGCTTAGTCAGGGCGGCCCTCTCTGGGGCCAACGTCCTGACTTTC. This sequence encodes CASSLVRAALSGANVLTF. The chain has TRBV7-8 and TRBJ2-6; the D gene is possibly TRBD1 (5 bases). V lost 1 base and J lost 0, with 13 bases in between. CDR3 size: 18 residues. Germline V gene sequence: CDR1 SGHVS, CDR2 FQNEAQ.

The chain combines TRBV6-2 or TRBV6-3 with TRBJ1-2, with a weak D call TRBD1 (5 bases). The CDR3 length is 15 residues. CDR1 and CDR2 (germline): MNHEY, SVGEGT. V shed 6 bases and J shed 8 bases, with 22 bases lying between them. The CDR3 sequence is CASSPRGAWLTGYTF. The CDR3 DNA reads as TGTGCCAGCAGCCCACGCGGGGCCTGGCTGACGGGCTACACCTTC.

The V call is TRBV20-1, the J call TRBJ1-2, with D perhaps TRBD1 (6 bases). Trimming shortened V by 5 bases and J by 6 bases, and 13 bases separated the two germline ends. The germline CDR1 and CDR2 sequences are DFQATT and SNEGSKA (reference sequence). The CDR3 loop spans 12 amino acids. The DNA of the CDR3 is TGCAGTGCTGGGGGGACATCGAATGGCTACACCTTC. Translated, it gives CSAGGTSNGYTF.

This clonotype has ten or more counts. The rearrangement uses TRBV19 and TRBJ2-1; TRBD2 might be the D (6 bases). The length of the CDR3 is 13 residues. Germline CDR1 reads LNHDA; CDR2 reads SQIVND (reference sequence). V lost 2 bases to trimming and J lost 10 bases, with 12 bases between them. This CDR3 is CASSINKLAEQFF. The CDR3, as DNA: TGTGCCAGTAGTATAAACAAGCTAGCGGAGCAGTTCTTC.

The V gene is TRBV20-1, the J gene TRBJ2-7; the D is unclear. The CDR3 is 13 residues long. The germline gives CDR1 DFQATT, CDR2 SNEGSKA (reference sequence). V lost 8 bases, J lost 2 bases, and 16 bases lay in between. The CDR3 here is CSSSSSSPYEQYF. The CDR3 DNA is TGCAGTTCCTCAAGTTCTTCTCCCTACGAGCAGTACTTC.

In nucleotides, the CDR3 is TGTGCCAGCAGTCCCGGGACTATGGGCGGGGAGCTGTTTTTT. Encoded protein: CASSPGTMGGELFF. The chain recombines TRBV12-3 or TRBV12-4 with TRBJ2-2; 7 bases align to TRBD2. V dropped 5 bases and J dropped 7; count of bases not matched to a gene: 7. The CDR3 has 14 residues.

This clonotype was picked up a small number of times. This chain connects TRBV20-1 to TRBJ1-2; D is ambiguous. This CDR3 spans 12 amino acids. Trimming left V 2 bases short and J 4 bases short, with 8 bases between. From germline, CDR1 is DFQATT and CDR2 SNEGSKA (reference sequence). DNA of the CDR3: TGCAGTGCTAGAAAAGCCCCCTATGGCTACACCTTC. Translated, it gives CSARKAPYGYTF.

The J gene is TRBJ2-7, the V gene TRBV28; D is ambiguous. The CDR3 is made up of 13 amino acids. V dropped 6 bases and J dropped 0 bases, with 9 bases sitting between them. Germline loops: CDR1 MDHEN, CDR2 SYDVKM. Here the CDR3 reads CASSRYSSYEQYF. Written as DNA, the CDR3 is TGTGCCAGCAGCCGCTATAGCTCCTACGAGCAGTACTTC.

The V and J genes are TRBV6-1 and TRBJ1-1; D call uncertain. Germline V gene data show CDR1 as MNHNS and CDR2 as SASEGT. V gave up 1 base and J gave up 7 bases, with 13 bases separating them. The CDR3 spans 14 residues. In nucleotides, the CDR3 is TGTGCCAGCAGTGAAGGAGGATGGCAGTTTGAAGCTTTCTTT. Amino acids: CASSEGGWQFEAFF.

The sample holds a few counts of this clonotype. V and J are TRBV5-1 and TRBJ2-3; 9 bases fit TRBD2. V gave up 6 bases and J gave up 2 bases; unmatched junction bases: 7. The CDR3 runs to 15 residues. The germline CDR1 and CDR2 sequences are SGHRS and YFSETQ. The CDR3 spells CASTIERGDTDTQYF. DNA of the CDR3: TGCGCCAGCACCATCGAGCGGGGGGACACAGATACGCAGTATTTT.

This clonotype was observed a few times. The chain carries TRBV4-1 and TRBJ1-1; 7 bases align to TRBD1. Unmatched junction bases numbered 18, after V lost 4 bases and J lost 4 bases. Germline CDR1 MGHRA, CDR2 YSYEKL. The length of the CDR3 is 18 residues. The CDR3 sequence: CASSPHYNTDREGTEAFF. Here the CDR3 DNA reads TGCGCCAGCAGCCCACACTATAATACTGACAGGGAGGGCACTGAAGCTTTCTTT.

This clonotype was recorded at least ten times. The rearrangement joins TRBV29-1 to TRBJ1-1; D may be TRBD1 (5 bases). This CDR3 spans 13 amino acids. Trimming took 7 bases from V and 1 from J, leaving 13 bases between them. Germline V gene sequence: CDR1 SQVTM, CDR2 ANQGSEA. CDR3 DNA sequence: TGCAGCGCCTACAGGCTCCCGAACACTGAAGCTTTCTTT. Translated: CSAYRLPNTEAFF.

This clonotype came up many times. The chain has TRBV7-8 and TRBJ2-7; D call uncertain. The CDR3 totals 13 residues. The ends were cut back, 0 bases at V and 5 bases at J, with 8 bases in the middle. Germline V gene sequence: CDR1 SGHVS, CDR2 FQNEAQ. As DNA, the CDR3 is TGTGCCAGCAGCTTAGCGGGGAAGGACGAGCAGTACTTC. Its protein is CASSLAGKDEQYF. The full variable domain, with the rest looked up from reference TRBV7-8 and TRBJ2-7, is GAGVSQSPRYKVAKRGQDVALRCDPISGHVSLFWYQQALGQGPEFLTYFQNEAQLDKSGLPSDRFFAERPEGSVSTLKIQRTQQEDSAVYLCASSLAGKDEQYFGPGTRLTVT.

In this sample, this clonotype turned up a few times. The genes are TRBV15 and TRBJ1-4; D is undetermined. The V gene's germline CDR1 is LNHNV and CDR2 YYDKDF (reference sequence). The CDR3 loop spans 15 amino acids. V lost 1 base and J lost 4, with 10 bases in between. CDR3 amino acids: CATSRGAGNNEKLFF. In DNA form, the CDR3 reads TGTGCCACCAGCAGAGGAGCAGGCAATAATGAAAAACTGTTTTTT.

This clonotype was counted a few times. This sequence joins TRBV20-1 and TRBJ1-2; D possibly corresponds to TRBD1 (5 bases). Germline assignment: CDR1 DFQATT and CDR2 SNEGSKA (reference sequence). Between the trimmed V and J ends, which lost 4 bases and 0 bases, there was a span of 18 bases. This CDR3 is built from 16 residues. CDR3 protein: CSATHSSGNPNYGYTF. The CDR3 DNA is TGCAGTGCTACCCACTCTTCAGGGAATCCTAACTATGGCTACACCTTC.

The chain couples TRBV4-3 to TRBJ2-2, with TRBD2 matching over 9 bases. J gave up 7 bases and V 3 bases, and 3 bases lay outside the gene matches. This CDR3 region has 14 residues. Germline V gene lookup returns CDR1 LGHNA and CDR2 YSLEER. Written as DNA, the CDR3 is TGCGCCAGCAGCCAGCGGGAGGGGGACGGGGAGCTGTTTTTT. Encoded protein: CASSQREGDGELFF.

This clonotype was recorded a few times. The chain carries TRBV28 and TRBJ1-4, with unresolved D. Germline assignment: CDR1 MDHEN and CDR2 SYDVKM. This CDR3 has 14 residues. V lost 3 bases to trimming and J lost 3 bases, with 8 bases between them. The CDR3 reads CASSFGEANEKLFF. CDR3 in DNA: TGTGCCAGCAGTTTCGGAGAGGCTAATGAAAAACTGTTTTTT.

The V gene is TRBV7-3, the J gene TRBJ2-3, with D possibly called TRBD1 or TRBD2 (5 bases each). Trimming cost V 5 bases and J 6 bases, with 15 bases left between them. The CDR3 is 14 residues long. Germline-derived CDR1 and CDR2 are SGHTA and FQGTGA. CDR3 sequence: CASSLHGAGDTQYF. CDR3 in DNA: TGTGCCAGCAGCCTCCACGGGGCCGGGGATACGCAGTATTTT.

The sample holds many counts of this clonotype. The chain couples TRBV4-3 to TRBJ2-3; 11 bases are a match to TRBD2. Germline CDR1 reads LGHNA; CDR2 reads YSLEER. There are 17 residues in the CDR3. V lost 0 bases to trimming and J lost 5 bases; unmatched junction nucleotides: 7. CDR3 DNA sequence: TGCGCCAGCAGCCAAGATCTAACTAGCGGGAGTGGAGATACGCAGTATTTT. It specifies CASSQDLTSGSGDTQYF.

The chain uses TRBV30 and TRBJ2-1; TRBD1 is a possible D gene (6 bases). Germline V gives CDR1 GTSNPN, CDR2 SVGIG (reference sequence). Trimming removed 1 base from V and 9 bases from J, with 13 bases in between. This CDR3 contains 13 residues. CDR3 residues: CAWSADRGTEQFF. CDR3 in DNA: TGTGCCTGGAGTGCGGACAGAGGGACTGAGCAGTTCTTC. Complete variable domain (other parts from reference TRBV30 and TRBJ2-1): SQTIHQWPATLVQPVGSPLSLECTVEGTSNPNLYWYRQAAGRGLQLLFYSVGIGQISSEVPQNLSASRPQDRQFILSSKKLLLSDSGFYLCAWSADRGTEQFFGPGTRLTVL.

As DNA, the CDR3 is TGCAGTGCTAGAGCCCAGCTATACCAGCCCCAGCATTTT. Amino acids: CSARAQLYQPQHF. V gene TRBV20-1 combines with J gene TRBJ1-5; D unresolved. V was trimmed by 1 base and J by 7 bases, leaving 11 bases between them. Germline values: CDR1 DFQATT, CDR2 SNEGSKA (reference sequence). This CDR3 contains 13 residues.

This clonotype was seen more than once but under ten times. This chain uses TRBV28 with TRBJ1-5; possible D gene TRBD1, 5 bases. V lost 3 bases and J lost 6, with 12 bases in between. The CDR3 is 14 residues long. CDR1 and CDR2 (germline): MDHEN, SYDVKM. The CDR3: CASSFGGMGQPQHF. The CDR3 DNA sequence: TGTGCCAGCAGTTTTGGGGGGATGGGTCAGCCCCAGCATTTT.

This clonotype was picked up many times. The rearrangement links TRBV5-1 to TRBJ1-1, with D possibly matching TRBD1 (5 bases). The CDR3 loop spans 15 amino acids. V was shortened by 2 bases and J by 0 bases, with 11 bases between the two germline ends. CDR1 and CDR2 (germline): SGHRS, YFSETQ. CDR3 nucleotide sequence: TGCGCCAGCAGCTTTGACAGAGAAATGAACACTGAAGCTTTCTTT. Protein: CASSFDREMNTEAFF.